Sequencing of this TCR beta chain was carried out in a study of a mutant IDH1 vaccine in newly diagnosed glioma. A word on this clone: Its antigen is undetermined.

Repertoires were generated with immunoSEQ multiplex PCR, while TCRdb's copy carries only in-frame clones and drops some. The repertoire holds almost 30,000 clones, with roughly 87% as singletons. Time point indicated: week 5, during vaccination. One vaccine dose held 300 ug of mutant IDH1 20-mer peptide and came with topical imiquimod. This sample comprised peripheral blood mononuclear cells (PBMCs), obtained from a glioma patient whose treatment included an IDH1 peptide vaccine. The receptor's source is a woman in her 40s with glioma. Some clones in this sample may be carry-over from other donors' samples.

CDR3 nucleotide sequence: TGTGCCAGCCGAAAATCTGGGAGTGAGACCCAGTACTTC. Its protein is CASRKSGSETQYF. This chain joins TRBV7-2 and TRBJ2-5; tentative D call: TRBD2 (5 bases). Trimming removed 8 bases from V and 5 bases from J, with 15 bases in between. The CDR3 length is 13 residues. The germline CDR1 and CDR2 sequences are SGHTA and FQGNSA.